This T cell receptor beta chain derives from a study of blood T cell repertoires in COVID-19. The overall study: Sites across the United States, Italy and Spain contributed samples from acute and convalescent COVID-19.

Looked up from germline, CDR1 is LGHDT and CDR2 is YNNKEL (reference sequence). The CDR3 is 15 residues long. The V gene end was trimmed by 2 bases and the J gene end by 0 bases; junction bases not matched to a gene: 2. The protocol was immunoSEQ multiplex PCR, while the TCRdb copy is restricted to in-frame clones and leaves out a portion. The table records 55,000 to 65,000 clones, roughly 90% of them present only once. The chain combines TRBV3-1 (or the pseudogene TRBV3-2) with TRBJ2-3, with 7 bases aligning to TRBD2. This clonotype originated in a woman aged 55 to 70 with active COVID-19. Sequencing was done on a sample of peripheral blood. This CDR3 is CASSQISGSTDTQYF. The CDR3 nucleotides read TGTGCCAGCAGCCAAATTAGCGGGAGCACAGATACGCAGTATTTT.